The entry that follows covers one TCR beta chain sequence. Its recognized antigen is unknown. Base qualities were left out, and no much larger clone turns up one base away. TCRbeta CDR3 regions were amplified from genomic DNA by means of the immunoSEQ Assay, a bias-controlled multiplex PCR. In the original analysis: The number of nucleated cells in each sample was estimated by amplification of reference gene primers within the assay. To quantify the absolute abundance of each unique TCRbeta CDR3 rearrangement, sequence reads were collapsed and filtered. For each sample, productive Simpson clonality was calculated as the square root of Simpson's diversity index over productive rearrangements. In TCRdb, the immuneACCESS table is reduced to in-frame sequences with V and J assigned. These tables do not hold every clone; where another copy was compared, an unresolved V gene accounts for under half, and the others remain unexplained. V and J calls and clone size come straight from that table; D and trimming were deduced from the DNA. The sample table holds a few hundred thousand clones, of which roughly nine tenths were seen once. Clones ranked in the top ten supply approximately 1.5% of the sample.

The sample comes from a study of blood T cell repertoires in COVID-19 (dated by TCRdb to between 2020 and 2021). A note on the overall study: Samples covering the acute and convalescent phases of COVID-19 were provided by collaborators in the United States, Italy and Spain. The prospective study material was composed of cDNA or gDNA derived from T cells, B-cell-depleted T cells, or PBMCs. Deeply sampled blood TCRbeta repertoires from subjects exposed to, actively infected with, or recovered from COVID-19 were included in the dataset. A freely available public database, intended as a resource for researchers studying the immune response to SARS-CoV-2, is where the repertoires were released. Samples came from the ongoing ImmuneRACE study (first 160 participants) plus 1,254 subjects from 6 global collaborators. Nearly every sample came with metadata listing a de-identified subject ID, COVID-19 status, age in years and sex. Where HLA class I and class II types were available, the types were taken from metadata supplied by the sample provider, not from assay-based typing.

On the study overall, not on this receptor specifically: The amount of clinical and demographic metadata varied by source and participant and was provided uncurated.

Ends trimmed: V by 4 bases, J by 11 bases; bases unmatched to a gene: 4. The CDR3, from cysteine to phenylalanine, totals 14 residues. Only the CDR3 DNA stays, 42 bases, in frame from base 1. From a lookup of the germline V gene, CDR1 and CDR2 are MGHDK and SYGVNS. Enrolling through a virtual design, the prospective study's participants ranged in age from roughly 18 to 95 years and lived across 20 to 30 United States geographic areas. Cohort assignment in the prospective study relied on participant-reported clinical history from a screening survey and a study questionnaire. Recovered participants in ImmuneRACE Cohort 3 were defined by two consecutive negative NP/OP PCR tests, clearance by a healthcare professional, or resolution of symptoms. Mobile phlebotomists in the prospective study collected whole blood, serum and a nasopharyngeal or oropharyngeal swab from every participant. Over an approximately 2-month period, participants in the prospective study had the option of providing additional blood draws and questionnaires. Blood samples from the prospective study were shipped frozen or at room temperature prior to DNA extraction.

The sample comprised PBMCs or T cells enriched from blood (not recorded which). The receptor's source is a woman aged 30 to 39 who had recovered from COVID-19. The rearranged chain carries TRBV25-1 and TRBJ2-1; 14 central nucleotides agree with TRBD2. The CDR3 protein is CASSGGTSGRKQFF. The DNA reads TGTGCCAGCAGTGGGGGGACTAGCGGGAGAAAGCAGTTCTTC.